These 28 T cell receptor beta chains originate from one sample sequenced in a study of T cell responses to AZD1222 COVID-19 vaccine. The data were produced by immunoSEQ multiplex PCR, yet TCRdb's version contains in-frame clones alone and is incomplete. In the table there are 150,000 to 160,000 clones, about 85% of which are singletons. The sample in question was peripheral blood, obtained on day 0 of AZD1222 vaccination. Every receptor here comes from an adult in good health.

The CDR3 bases are TGCGCCAGCAGCCCTGAGCAGATACTGAACACTGAAGCTTTCTTT. The encoded protein is CASSPEQILNTEAFF. This rearrangement joins TRBV5-1 to TRBJ1-1, with D unresolved. Germline assignment: CDR1 SGHRS and CDR2 YFSETQ. The CDR3 contains 15 residues. V was shortened by 4 bases and J by 0 bases, with 13 bases between the two germline ends.

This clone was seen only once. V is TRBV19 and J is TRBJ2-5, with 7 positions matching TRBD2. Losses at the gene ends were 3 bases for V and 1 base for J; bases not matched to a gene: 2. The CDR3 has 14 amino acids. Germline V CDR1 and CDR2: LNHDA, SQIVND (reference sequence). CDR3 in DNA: TGTGCCAGTAGTATCGGGGGGAGCCAAGAGACCCAGTACTTC. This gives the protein CASSIGGSQETQYF.

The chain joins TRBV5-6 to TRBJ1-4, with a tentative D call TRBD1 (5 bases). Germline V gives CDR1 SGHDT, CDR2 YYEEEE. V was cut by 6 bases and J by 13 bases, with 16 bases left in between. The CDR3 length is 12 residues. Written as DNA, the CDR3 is TGTGCCAGCAACGTTGGCGCGGGACGACTGTTTTTT. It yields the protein CASNVGAGRLFF.

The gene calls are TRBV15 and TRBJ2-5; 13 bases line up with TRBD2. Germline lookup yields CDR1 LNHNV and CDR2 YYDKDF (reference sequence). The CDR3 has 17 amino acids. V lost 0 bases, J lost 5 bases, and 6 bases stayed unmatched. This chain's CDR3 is CATSRETSGGARETQYF. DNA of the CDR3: TGTGCCACCAGCAGAGAAACTAGCGGGGGGGCCCGGGAGACCCAGTACTTC.

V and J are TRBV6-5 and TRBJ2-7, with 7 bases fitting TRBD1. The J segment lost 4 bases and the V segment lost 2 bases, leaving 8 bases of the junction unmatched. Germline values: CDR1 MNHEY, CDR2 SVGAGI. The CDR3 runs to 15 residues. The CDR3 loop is CASSYPPEGQYEQYF. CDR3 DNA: TGTGCCAGCAGTTACCCCCCTGAGGGACAGTACGAGCAGTACTTC.

The CDR3 sequence is CASSRGGGTDTQYF. For the CDR3, the DNA is TGTGCCAGCTCCAGGGGGGGCGGCACAGATACGCAGTATTTT. The chain carries TRBV6-6 and TRBJ2-3, with D perhaps assigned TRBD1 or TRBD2 (7 bases each). V was shortened by 8 bases and J by 1 base, with 13 bases between the two germline ends. In germline, CDR1 is MNHNY, CDR2 SVGAGI (reference sequence). The CDR3 is 14 residues long.

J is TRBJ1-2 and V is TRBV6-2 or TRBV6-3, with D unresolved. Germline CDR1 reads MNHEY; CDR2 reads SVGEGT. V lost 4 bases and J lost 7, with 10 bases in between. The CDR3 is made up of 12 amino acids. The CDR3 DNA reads TGTGCCAGCAGTTCCATGTTAGGTGGCTACACCTTC. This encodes CASSSMLGGYTF.

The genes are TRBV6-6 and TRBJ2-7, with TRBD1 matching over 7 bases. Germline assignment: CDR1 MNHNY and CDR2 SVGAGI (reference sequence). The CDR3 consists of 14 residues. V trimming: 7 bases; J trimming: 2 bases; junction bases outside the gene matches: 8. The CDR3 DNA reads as TGTGCCAGCACCACGACAGGGCTCACCTACGAGCAGTACTTC. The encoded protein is CASTTTGLTYEQYF.

Here the CDR3 DNA reads TGTGCCAGCAGCAGGGCAGGGGCTGAAGCTTTCTTT. Translating it yields CASSRAGAEAFF. The rearrangement joins TRBV2 to TRBJ1-1, with D tentatively TRBD1 (6 bases). Germline assignment: CDR1 SNHLY and CDR2 FYNNEI. Trimming removed 6 bases at V and 6 bases at J, with 11 bases between. The CDR3 is 12 amino acids.

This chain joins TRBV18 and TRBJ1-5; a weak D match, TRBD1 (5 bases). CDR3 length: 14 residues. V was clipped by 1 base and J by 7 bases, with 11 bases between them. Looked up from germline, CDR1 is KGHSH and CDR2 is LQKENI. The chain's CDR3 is CASSPQGLGQPQHF. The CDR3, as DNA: TGTGCCAGCTCACCACAGGGGTTGGGGCAGCCCCAGCATTTT. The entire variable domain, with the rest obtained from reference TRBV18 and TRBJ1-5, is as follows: NAGVMQNPRHLVRRRGQEARLRCSPMKGHSHVYWYRQLPEEGLKFMVYLQKENIIDESGMPKERFSAEFPKEGPSILRIQQVVRGDSAAYFCASSPQGLGQPQHFGDGTRLSIL.

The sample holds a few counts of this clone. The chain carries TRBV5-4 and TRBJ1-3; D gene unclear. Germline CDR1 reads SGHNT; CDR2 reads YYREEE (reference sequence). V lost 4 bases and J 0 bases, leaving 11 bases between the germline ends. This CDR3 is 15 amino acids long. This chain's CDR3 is CASSDGLGSGNTIYF. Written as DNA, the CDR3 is TGTGCCAGCAGCGACGGACTGGGCTCTGGAAACACCATATATTTT.

For the CDR3, the DNA is TGCGCCAGCAGCTTGGGACAGGGGTCTGGCTACACCTTC. Its protein is CASSLGQGSGYTF. The rearrangement uses TRBV5-1 and TRBJ1-2; 8 positions agree with TRBD1. This CDR3 is 13 amino acids long. The germline gives CDR1 SGHRS, CDR2 YFSETQ. The V gene end was trimmed by 0 bases and the J gene end by 7 bases; junction bases not matched to a gene: 2. The whole variable domain, filled in from reference TRBV5-1 and TRBJ1-2, reads KAGVTQTPRYLIKTRGQQVTLSCSPISGHRSVSWYQQTPGQGLQFLFEYFSETQRNKGNFPGRFSGRQFSNSRSEMNVSTLELGDSALYLCASSLGQGSGYTFGSGTRLTVV.

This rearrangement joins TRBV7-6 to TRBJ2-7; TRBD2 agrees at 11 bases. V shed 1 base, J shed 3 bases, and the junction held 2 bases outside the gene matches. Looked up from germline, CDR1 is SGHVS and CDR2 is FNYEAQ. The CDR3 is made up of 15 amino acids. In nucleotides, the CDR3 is TGTGCCAGCAGCTTAGGCACTAGCGGGGGCTACGAGCAGTACTTC. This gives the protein CASSLGTSGGYEQYF.

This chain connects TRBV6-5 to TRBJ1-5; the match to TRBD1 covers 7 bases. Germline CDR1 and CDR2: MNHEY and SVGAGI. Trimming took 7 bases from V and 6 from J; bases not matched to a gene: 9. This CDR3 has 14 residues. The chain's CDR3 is CASIDRAMGQPQHF. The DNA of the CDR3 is TGTGCCAGCATAGACAGGGCGATGGGTCAGCCCCAGCATTTT.

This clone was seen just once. CDR3 in DNA: TGTGCCAGCAGTGATCCCAGGGGGGAGACCCAGTACTTC. It is translated as CASSDPRGETQYF. This chain links TRBV6-1 with TRBJ2-5, with TRBD1 matching over 7 bases. The germline V gene encodes CDR1 MNHNS and CDR2 SASEGT. V lost 3 bases and J lost 5; bases outside the gene matches: 3. The CDR3 length is 13 residues.

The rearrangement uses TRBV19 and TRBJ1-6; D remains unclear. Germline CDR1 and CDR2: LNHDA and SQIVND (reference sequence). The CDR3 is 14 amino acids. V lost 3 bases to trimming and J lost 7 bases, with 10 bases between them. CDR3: CASSIRDWNSPLHF. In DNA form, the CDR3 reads TGTGCCAGTAGTATCCGAGACTGGAATTCACCCCTCCACTTT.

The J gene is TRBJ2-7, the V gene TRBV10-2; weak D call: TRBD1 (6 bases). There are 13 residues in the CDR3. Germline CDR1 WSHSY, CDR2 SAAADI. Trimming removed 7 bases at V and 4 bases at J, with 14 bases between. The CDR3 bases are TGCGCCAGCAAGGGTATAGGGACATACGAGCAGTACTTC. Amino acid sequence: CASKGIGTYEQYF.

In DNA form, the CDR3 reads TGTGCCAGCAGTTTGGTGGGGGGCTATGCCACCGGGGAGCTGTTTTTT. This sequence encodes CASSLVGGYATGELFF. The chain links TRBV27 to TRBJ2-2, with D possibly being TRBD1 or TRBD2 (6 bases each). CDR1 is MNHEY, CDR2 SMNVEV, per germline (reference sequence). This CDR3 spans 16 amino acids. The V and J ends lost 3 bases and 4 bases respectively, with 15 bases between them.

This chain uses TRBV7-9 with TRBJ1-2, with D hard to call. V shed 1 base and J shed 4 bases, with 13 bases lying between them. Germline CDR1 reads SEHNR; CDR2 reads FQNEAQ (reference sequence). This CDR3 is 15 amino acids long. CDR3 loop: CASSLEGRGVYGYTF. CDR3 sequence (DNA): TGTGCCAGCAGCTTAGAAGGGCGCGGCGTCTATGGCTACACCTTC. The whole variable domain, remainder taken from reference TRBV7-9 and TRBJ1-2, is DTGVSQNPRHKITKRGQNVTFRCDPISEHNRLYWYRQTLGQGPEFLTYFQNEAQLEKSRLLSDRFSAERPKGSFSTLEIQRTEQGDSAMYLCASSLEGRGVYGYTFGSGTRLTVV.

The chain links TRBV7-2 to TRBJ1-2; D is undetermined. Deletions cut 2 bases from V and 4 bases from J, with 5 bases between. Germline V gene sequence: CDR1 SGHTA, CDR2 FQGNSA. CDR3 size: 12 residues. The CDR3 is CASSLYGYGYTF. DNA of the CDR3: TGTGCCAGCAGCTTATACGGCTATGGCTACACCTTC.

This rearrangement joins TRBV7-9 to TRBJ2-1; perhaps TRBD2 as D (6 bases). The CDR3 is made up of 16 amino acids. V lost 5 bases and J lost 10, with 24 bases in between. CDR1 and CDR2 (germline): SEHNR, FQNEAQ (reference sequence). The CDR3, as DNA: TGTGCCAGCAGCCCCGATGGGAGCGGGCATAAGCACGAGCAGTTCTTC. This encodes CASSPDGSGHKHEQFF.

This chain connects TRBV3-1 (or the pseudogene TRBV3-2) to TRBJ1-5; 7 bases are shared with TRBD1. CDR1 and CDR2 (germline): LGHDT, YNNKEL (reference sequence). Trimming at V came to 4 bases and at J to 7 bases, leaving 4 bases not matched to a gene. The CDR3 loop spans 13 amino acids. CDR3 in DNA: TGTGCCAGCAGCCCCGGAGGGGGCCAGCCCCAGCATTTT. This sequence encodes CASSPGGGQPQHF.

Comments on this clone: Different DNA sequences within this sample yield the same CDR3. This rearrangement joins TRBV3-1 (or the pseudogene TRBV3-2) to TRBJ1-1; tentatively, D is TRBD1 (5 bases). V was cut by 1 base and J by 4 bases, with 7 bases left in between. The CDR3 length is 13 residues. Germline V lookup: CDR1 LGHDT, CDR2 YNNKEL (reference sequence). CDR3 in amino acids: CASSQGGGTEAFF. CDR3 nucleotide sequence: TGTGCCAGCAGCCAAGGGGGGGGCACTGAAGCTTTCTTT.

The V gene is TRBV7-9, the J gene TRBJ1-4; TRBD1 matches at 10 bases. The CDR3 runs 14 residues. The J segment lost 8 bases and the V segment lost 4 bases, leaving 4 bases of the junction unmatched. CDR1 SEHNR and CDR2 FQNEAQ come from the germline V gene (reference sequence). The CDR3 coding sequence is TGTGCCAGCAGCTCGGACAGGGGGGACGAAAAACTGTTTTTT. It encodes CASSSDRGDEKLFF.

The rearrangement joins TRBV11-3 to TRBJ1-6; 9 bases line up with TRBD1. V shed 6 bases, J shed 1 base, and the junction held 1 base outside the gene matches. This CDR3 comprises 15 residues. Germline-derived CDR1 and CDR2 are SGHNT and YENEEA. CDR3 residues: CASRGQGSYNSPLHF. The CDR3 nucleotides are TGTGCCAGCAGGGGACAGGGTTCCTATAATTCACCCCTCCACTTT.

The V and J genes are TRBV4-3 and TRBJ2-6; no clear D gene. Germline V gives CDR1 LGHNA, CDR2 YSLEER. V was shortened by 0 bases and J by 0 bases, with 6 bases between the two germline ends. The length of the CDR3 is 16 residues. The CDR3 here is CASSQDADSGANVLTF. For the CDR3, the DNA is TGCGCCAGCAGCCAAGACGCGGACTCTGGGGCCAACGTCCTGACTTTC.

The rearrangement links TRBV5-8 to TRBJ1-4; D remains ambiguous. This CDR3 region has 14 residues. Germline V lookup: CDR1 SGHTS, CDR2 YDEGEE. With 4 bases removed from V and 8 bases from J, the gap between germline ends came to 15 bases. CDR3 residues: CASSPGRGGEKLFF. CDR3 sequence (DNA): TGTGCCAGCAGCCCAGGACGGGGAGGGGAAAAACTGTTTTTT.

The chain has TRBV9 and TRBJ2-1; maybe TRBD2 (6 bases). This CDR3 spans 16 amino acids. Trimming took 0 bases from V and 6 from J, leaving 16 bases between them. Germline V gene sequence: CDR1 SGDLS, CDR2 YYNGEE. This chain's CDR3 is CASSVAWDSASNEQFF. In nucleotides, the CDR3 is TGTGCCAGCAGCGTAGCTTGGGACTCCGCCTCCAATGAGCAGTTCTTC.